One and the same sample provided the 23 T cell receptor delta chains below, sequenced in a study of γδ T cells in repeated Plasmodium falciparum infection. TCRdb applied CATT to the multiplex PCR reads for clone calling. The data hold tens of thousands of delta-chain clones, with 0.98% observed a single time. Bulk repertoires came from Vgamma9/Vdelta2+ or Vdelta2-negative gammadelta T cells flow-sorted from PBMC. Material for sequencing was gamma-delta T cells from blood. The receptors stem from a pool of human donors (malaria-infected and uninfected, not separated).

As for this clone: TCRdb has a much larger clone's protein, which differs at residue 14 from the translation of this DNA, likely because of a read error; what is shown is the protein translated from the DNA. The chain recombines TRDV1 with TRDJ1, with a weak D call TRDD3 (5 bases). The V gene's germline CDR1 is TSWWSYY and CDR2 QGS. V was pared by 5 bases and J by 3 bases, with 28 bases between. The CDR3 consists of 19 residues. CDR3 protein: CALGRRSKQVGTYADKLIF. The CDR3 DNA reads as TGTGCTCTTGGGAGACGTTCCAAACAGGTGGGGACTTACGCCGATAAACTCATCTTT.

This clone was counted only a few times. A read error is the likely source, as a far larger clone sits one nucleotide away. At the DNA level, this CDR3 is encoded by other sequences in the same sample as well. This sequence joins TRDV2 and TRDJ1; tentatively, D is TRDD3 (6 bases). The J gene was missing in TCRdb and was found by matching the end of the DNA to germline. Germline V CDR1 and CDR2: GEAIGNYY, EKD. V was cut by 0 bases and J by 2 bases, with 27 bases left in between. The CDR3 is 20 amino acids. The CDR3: CACDTGAKIVSGGSTDKLIF. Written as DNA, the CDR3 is TGTGCCTGTGACACCGGAGCCAAAATTGTTAGTGGGGGGTCGACCGATAAACTCATCTTT.

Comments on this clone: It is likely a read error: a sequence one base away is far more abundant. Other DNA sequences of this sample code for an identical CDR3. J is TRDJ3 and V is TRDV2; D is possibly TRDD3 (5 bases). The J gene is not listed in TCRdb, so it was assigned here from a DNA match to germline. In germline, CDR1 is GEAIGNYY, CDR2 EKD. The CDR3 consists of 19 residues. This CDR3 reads CACDTAGALRAWDTRQMFF. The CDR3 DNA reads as TGTGCCTGTGACACCGCGGGGGCGTTGAGAGCCTGGGACACCCGTCAGATGTTTTTC.

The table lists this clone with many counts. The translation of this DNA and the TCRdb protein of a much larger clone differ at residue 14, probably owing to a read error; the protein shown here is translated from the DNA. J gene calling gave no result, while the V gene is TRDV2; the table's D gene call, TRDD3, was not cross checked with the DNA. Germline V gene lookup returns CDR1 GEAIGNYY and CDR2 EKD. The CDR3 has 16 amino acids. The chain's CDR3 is CACDLLAGGNHDKPIF. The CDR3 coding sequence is TGTGCCTGTGACCTCCTCGCTGGGGGAAACCACGATAAACCCATCTTT.

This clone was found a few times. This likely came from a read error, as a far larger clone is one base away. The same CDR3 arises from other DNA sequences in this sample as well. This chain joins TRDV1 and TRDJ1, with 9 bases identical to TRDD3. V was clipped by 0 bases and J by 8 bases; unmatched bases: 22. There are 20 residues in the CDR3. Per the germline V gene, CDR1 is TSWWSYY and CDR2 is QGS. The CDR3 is CALGELRNQLGDTSGGKLIF. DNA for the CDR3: TGTGCTCTTGGGGAACTTCGGAACCAACTGGGGGACACGTCAGGTGGGAAACTCATCTTT.

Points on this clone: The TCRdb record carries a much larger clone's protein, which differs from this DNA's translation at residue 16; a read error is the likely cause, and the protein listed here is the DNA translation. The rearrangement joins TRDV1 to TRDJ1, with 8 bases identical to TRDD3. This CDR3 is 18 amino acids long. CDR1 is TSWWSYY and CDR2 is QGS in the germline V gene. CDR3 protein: CALGEPLRDTWQADKPIF. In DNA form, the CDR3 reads TGTGCTCTTGGGGAACCTTTAAGGGATACGTGGCAGGCCGATAAACCCATCTTT.

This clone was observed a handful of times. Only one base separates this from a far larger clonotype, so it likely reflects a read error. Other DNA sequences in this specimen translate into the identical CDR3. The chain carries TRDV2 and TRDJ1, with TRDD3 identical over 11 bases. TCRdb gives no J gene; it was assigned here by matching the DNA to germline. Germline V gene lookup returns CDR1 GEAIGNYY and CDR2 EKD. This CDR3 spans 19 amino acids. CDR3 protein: CACDTLLGDTRRPTDKLIF. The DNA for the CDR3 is TGCGCCTGTGACACCCTCTTGGGGGATACGCGAAGACCGACCGATAAACTCATCTTT.

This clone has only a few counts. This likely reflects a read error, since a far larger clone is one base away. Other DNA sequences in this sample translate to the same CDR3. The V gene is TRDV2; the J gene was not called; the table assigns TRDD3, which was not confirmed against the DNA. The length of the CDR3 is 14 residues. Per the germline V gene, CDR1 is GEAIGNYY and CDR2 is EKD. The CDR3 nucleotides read TGTGCCTGTGACACAATGGGGGATACGCATAAACTCATTTTT. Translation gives CACDTMGDTHKLIF.

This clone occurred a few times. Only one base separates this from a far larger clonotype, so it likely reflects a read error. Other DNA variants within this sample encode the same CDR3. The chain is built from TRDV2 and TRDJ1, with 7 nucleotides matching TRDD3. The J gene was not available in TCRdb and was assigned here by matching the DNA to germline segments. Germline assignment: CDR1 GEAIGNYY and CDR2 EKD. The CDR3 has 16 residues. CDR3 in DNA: TGTGCTTGTGACACGCGGTGGGGGACCTACACCGATAAACTCATCTTT. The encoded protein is CACDTRWGTYTDKLIF.

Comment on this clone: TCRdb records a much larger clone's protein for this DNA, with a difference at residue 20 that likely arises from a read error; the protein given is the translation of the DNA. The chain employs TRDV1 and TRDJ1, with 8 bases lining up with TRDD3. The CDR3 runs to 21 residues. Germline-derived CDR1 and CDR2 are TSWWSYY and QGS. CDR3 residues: CALGELAFPNTGGTYTDKLTF. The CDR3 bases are TGTGCTCTTGGGGAATTGGCCTTCCCGAATACTGGGGGCACTTACACCGATAAACTCACCTTT.

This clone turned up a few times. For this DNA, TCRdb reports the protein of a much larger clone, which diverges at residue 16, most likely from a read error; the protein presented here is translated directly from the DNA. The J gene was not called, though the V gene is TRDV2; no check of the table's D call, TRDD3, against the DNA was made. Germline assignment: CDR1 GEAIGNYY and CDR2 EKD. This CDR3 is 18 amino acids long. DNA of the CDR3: TGTGCCTGTGACACCCTACTTCCTACGGACGGAGACACCGATAAACCCATCTTT. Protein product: CACDTLLPTDGDTDKPIF.

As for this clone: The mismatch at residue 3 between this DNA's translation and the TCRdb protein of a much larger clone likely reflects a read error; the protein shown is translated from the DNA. The CDR3 sequence is CAPGENPITLLHLSGPYWTRPLIF. In DNA form, the CDR3 reads TGTGCTCCTGGGGAAAATCCAATAACGTTACTTCATCTCTCCGGCCCCTACTGGACCAGACCCCTGATCTTT. V is TRDV1 and J is TRDJ4, with D tentatively TRDD3 (6 bases). The J gene, missing from TCRdb, was assigned here through DNA to germline matching. This CDR3 spans 24 amino acids. Germline V gene lookup returns CDR1 TSWWSYY and CDR2 QGS.

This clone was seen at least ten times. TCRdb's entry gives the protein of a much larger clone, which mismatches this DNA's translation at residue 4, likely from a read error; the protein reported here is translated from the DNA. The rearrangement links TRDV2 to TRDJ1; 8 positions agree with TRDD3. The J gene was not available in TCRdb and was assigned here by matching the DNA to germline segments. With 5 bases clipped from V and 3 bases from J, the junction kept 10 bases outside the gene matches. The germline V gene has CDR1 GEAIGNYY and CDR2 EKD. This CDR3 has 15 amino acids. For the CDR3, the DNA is TGTGCCTGTGGCCCGGGGGATAGTAACGCCGATAAACTCATCTTT. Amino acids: CACGPGDSNADKLIF.

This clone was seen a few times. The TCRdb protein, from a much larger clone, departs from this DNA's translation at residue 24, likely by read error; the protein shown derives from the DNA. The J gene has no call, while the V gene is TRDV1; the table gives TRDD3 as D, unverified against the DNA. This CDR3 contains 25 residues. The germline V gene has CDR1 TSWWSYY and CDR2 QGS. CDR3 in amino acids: CALGEQARLRDWGIQRRGYTDKLTF. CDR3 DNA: TGTGCTCTTGGGGAACAGGCGCGCCTTCGGGACTGGGGGATCCAAAGGAGGGGGTACACCGATAAACTCACCTTT.

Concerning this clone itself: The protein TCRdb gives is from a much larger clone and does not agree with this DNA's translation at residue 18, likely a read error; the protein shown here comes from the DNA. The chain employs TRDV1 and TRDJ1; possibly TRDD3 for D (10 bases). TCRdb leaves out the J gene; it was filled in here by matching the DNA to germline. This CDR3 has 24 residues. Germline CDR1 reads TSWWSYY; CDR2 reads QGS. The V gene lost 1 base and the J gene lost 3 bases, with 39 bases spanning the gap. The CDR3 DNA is TGTGCTCTTGGGGAACGGTTTGTAGGCCTTCCTACTCTGGGGGATAAGGGTCCATCCGATAAACTCATCTTT. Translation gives CALGERFVGLPTLGDKGPSDKLIF.

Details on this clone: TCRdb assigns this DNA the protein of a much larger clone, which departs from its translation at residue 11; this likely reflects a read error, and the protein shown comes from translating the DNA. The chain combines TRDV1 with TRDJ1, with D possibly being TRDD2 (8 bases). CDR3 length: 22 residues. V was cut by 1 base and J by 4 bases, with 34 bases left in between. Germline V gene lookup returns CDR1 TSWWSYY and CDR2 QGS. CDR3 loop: CALGEPDASYQTGDSRGDKLIF. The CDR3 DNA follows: TGTGCTCTTGGGGAACCCGACGCTTCCTACCAAACTGGGGACTCTCGGGGCGATAAACTCATCTTT.

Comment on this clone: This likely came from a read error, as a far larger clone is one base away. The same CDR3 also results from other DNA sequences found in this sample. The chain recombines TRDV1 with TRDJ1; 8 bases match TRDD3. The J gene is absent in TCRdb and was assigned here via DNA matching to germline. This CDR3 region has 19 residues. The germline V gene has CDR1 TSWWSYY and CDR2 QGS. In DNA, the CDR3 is TGTGCCCTTGGGGAAGGAGGTCCGGGGCTGGGGGAGTACACCGATAAACTCATCTTT. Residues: CALGEGGPGLGEYTDKLIF.

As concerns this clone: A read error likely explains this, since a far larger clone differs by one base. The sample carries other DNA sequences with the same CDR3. The CDR3 nucleotides are TGTGCTTGTGACACTTTACTGGGGGATACGCGACGTGGCGATAAACTCATCTTT. Its protein product is CACDTLLGDTRRGDKLIF. This sequence joins TRDV2 and TRDJ1, with 13 nucleotides matching TRDD3. Germline matching of the DNA provided the J gene here, since TCRdb leaves it blank. Germline-derived CDR1 and CDR2 are GEAIGNYY and EKD. The CDR3 is 18 residues long.

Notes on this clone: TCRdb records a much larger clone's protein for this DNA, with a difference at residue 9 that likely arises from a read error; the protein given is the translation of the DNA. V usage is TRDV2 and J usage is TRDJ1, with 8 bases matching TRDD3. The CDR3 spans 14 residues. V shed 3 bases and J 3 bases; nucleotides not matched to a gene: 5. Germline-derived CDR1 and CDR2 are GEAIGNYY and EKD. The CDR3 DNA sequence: TGTGCCTGTGACCCACTGGGGGTCCCCGATAAACTCATCTTT. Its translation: CACDPLGVPDKLIF.

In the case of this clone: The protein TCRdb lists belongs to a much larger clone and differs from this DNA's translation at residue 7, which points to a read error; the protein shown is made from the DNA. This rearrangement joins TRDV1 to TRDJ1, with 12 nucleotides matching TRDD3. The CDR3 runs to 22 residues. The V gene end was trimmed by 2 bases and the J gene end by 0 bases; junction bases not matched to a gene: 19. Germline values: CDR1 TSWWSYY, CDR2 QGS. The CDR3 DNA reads TGTGCTCTTGGGGAAGGTTGCTCTAAGCTGGGGGATACGAATCGGTACACCGATAAACTCATCTTT. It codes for CALGEGCSKLGDTNRYTDKLIF.

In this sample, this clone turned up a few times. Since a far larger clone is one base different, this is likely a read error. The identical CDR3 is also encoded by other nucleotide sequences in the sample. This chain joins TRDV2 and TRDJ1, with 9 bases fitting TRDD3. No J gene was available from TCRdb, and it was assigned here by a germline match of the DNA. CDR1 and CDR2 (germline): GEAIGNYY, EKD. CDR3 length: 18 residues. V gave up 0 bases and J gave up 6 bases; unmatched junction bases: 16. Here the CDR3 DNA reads TGTGCCTGTGACACCGGTTACTGGGGGACGCTCCTGACCAATAAACTCATCTTT. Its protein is CACDTGYWGTLLTNKLIF.

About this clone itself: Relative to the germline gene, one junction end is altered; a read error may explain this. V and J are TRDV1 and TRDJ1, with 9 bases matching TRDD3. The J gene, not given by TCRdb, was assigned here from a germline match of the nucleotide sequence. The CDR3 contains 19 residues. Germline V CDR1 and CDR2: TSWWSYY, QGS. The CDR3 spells CSGEGLPGWGIYAQLGLIF. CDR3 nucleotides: TGCTCTGGGGAAGGCCTTCCTGGGTGGGGGATATACGCTCAGCTTGGACTCATCTTT.

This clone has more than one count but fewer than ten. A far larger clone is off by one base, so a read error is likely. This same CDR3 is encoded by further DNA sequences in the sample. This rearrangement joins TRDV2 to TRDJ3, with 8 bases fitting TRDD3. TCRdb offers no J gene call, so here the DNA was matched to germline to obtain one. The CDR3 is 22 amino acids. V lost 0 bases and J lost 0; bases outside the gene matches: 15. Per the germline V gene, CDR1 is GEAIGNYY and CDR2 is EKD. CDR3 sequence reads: CACDTVDITGGQSSWDTRQMFF. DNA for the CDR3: TGTGCCTGTGACACCGTGGACATTACTGGGGGGCAAAGCTCCTGGGACACCCGACAGATGTTTTTC.